A single sample gave rise to the 21 T cell receptor beta chains below, sequenced in a study of blood T cells in healthy people across ages. With a J-beta primer mix and a sample-barcoded 5' primer, a second PCR ran roughly 6 to 11 cycles. TCRdb re-derived calls from the 5' RACE reads in MiXCR, one entry per CDR3 protein. The sample gives about 1.4 million distinct CDR3 sequences, 59% of which show up once; approximately 7% is in the top ten. Input material: blood. The receptors derive from a young man in good health.

This clonotype was counted only a few times. The chain couples TRBV20-1 to TRBJ2-5; either TRBD1 or TRBD2 may fit D (6 bases each). V lost 5 bases to trimming and J lost 2 bases, with 18 bases between them. This CDR3 has 15 amino acids. The germline V gene has CDR1 DFQATT and CDR2 SNEGSKA (reference sequence). For the CDR3, the DNA is TGCAGTGCTCCCACCACGAAGGGGGGTCAAGAGACCCAGTACTTC. The encoded protein is CSAPTTKGGQETQYF.

This clonotype was recorded a few times. The CDR3 nucleotides read TGCAGCGTTAAGGACAGCAGCTCCTACAATGAGCAGTTCTTC. Translating it yields CSVKDSSSYNEQFF. The chain couples TRBV29-1 to TRBJ2-1, with a tentative D call TRBD1 (6 bases). Germline V gene data show CDR1 as SQVTM and CDR2 as ANQGSEA. The ends were cut back, 5 bases at V and 0 bases at J, with 11 bases in the middle. The CDR3 length is 14 residues.

The V and J genes are TRBV5-1 and TRBJ2-5, with D perhaps TRBD1 (5 bases). This CDR3 is 15 amino acids long. Trimming left V 0 bases short and J 11 bases short, with 20 bases between. Germline V gives CDR1 SGHRS, CDR2 YFSETQ. CDR3 nucleotide sequence: TGCGCCAGCAGCTTGGAGCAGGGCCTCTCAATGGAGCAGTACTTC. Its translation is CASSLEQGLSMEQYF.

The gene calls are TRBV4-2 and TRBJ2-7; TRBD1 agrees at 10 bases. The CDR3 runs to 15 residues. With V trimmed by 0 bases and J by 4 bases, 3 bases remained unmatched. Per germline, CDR1 LGHNA and CDR2 YNFKEQ. CDR3 protein: CASSQEGQGVYEQYF. The CDR3 DNA reads as TGTGCCAGCAGCCAAGAAGGACAGGGGGTTTACGAGCAGTACTTC.

A few counts support this clonotype. The rearrangement links TRBV27 to TRBJ2-4; 11 nucleotides match TRBD2. V was pared by 6 bases and J by 7 bases, with 11 bases of the junction left unmatched. This CDR3 has 16 amino acids. Germline CDR1 MNHEY, CDR2 SMNVEV (reference sequence). In DNA form, the CDR3 reads TGTGCCAGCAGGGCTAGCGGGGGGCCGGGGGGTAACATTCAGTACTTC. Amino acid sequence: CASRASGGPGGNIQYF.

The chain couples TRBV4-2 to TRBJ2-3, with D perhaps TRBD2 (6 bases). The CDR3 loop spans 16 amino acids. Germline loops: CDR1 LGHNA, CDR2 YNFKEQ. V was pared by 3 bases and J by 0 bases, with 13 bases between. This CDR3 is CASSQGGSGSTDTQYF. CDR3 bases: TGTGCCAGCAGCCAGGGCGGAAGCGGGAGCACAGATACGCAGTATTTT.

This chain links TRBV3-1 with TRBJ2-5; 7 bases align to TRBD1. This CDR3 is 14 amino acids long. CDR1 is LGHDT, CDR2 YNNKEL, per germline (reference sequence). J lost 11 bases, V lost 1 base, and 10 bases had no gene match. CDR3 DNA sequence: TGTGCCAGCAGCCAAGCACAGGGGAAAACGTCACAGTACTTC. Translation: CASSQAQGKTSQYF.

The chain couples TRBV4-1 to TRBJ2-7; unclear D gene. The germline V gene has CDR1 MGHRA and CDR2 YSYEKL. V shed 0 bases and J shed 9 bases, with 18 bases lying between them. The CDR3 is 15 residues long. The CDR3 loop reads CASSQDLNIPLGQYF. CDR3 nucleotides: TGCGCCAGCAGCCAAGATCTTAATATACCGTTGGGGCAGTACTTC.

The genes are TRBV28 and TRBJ1-1; the D is unclear. Trimming stripped 3 bases from V and 4 bases from J, with 12 bases between. CDR1 MDHEN and CDR2 SYDVKM come from the germline V gene. The CDR3 contains 14 residues. The CDR3 loop is CASSFVEGGTEAFF. The CDR3 DNA is TGTGCCAGCAGTTTCGTGGAAGGCGGCACTGAAGCTTTCTTT.

The J gene is TRBJ1-2, the V gene TRBV6-2 or TRBV6-3; no clear D gene. V lost 0 bases and J lost 7, with 6 bases in between. Germline CDR1 reads MNHEY; CDR2 reads SVGEGT. The CDR3 length is 12 residues. The CDR3 DNA sequence: TGTGCCAGCAGTTACTCGGCTAGTGGCTACACCTTC. It specifies CASSYSASGYTF.

The chain links TRBV28 to TRBJ1-2; D remains unclear. V lost 6 bases, J lost 8 bases, and 16 bases lay in between. Per germline, CDR1 MDHEN and CDR2 SYDVKM. The CDR3 is 13 residues long. The CDR3 DNA sequence: TGTGCCAGCAGGCCGGGCCACCTGAGGGGCTACACCTTC. It translates to CASRPGHLRGYTF.

This clonotype was seen a handful of times. This rearrangement joins TRBV12-3 or TRBV12-4 to TRBJ2-7, with D perhaps matching TRBD1 or TRBD2 (5 bases each). Trimming took 8 bases from V and 3 from J, leaving 14 bases between them. CDR3 length: 13 residues. The DNA of the CDR3 is TGTGCCAGCTCCCCCGGGGACCACTACGAGCAGTACTTC. Translated, it gives CASSPGDHYEQYF.

This clonotype was observed a handful of times. This chain's CDR3 is CASSLASPSSYNEQFF. The CDR3 nucleotides read TGTGCCAGCAGCTTAGCTAGCCCTAGCTCCTACAATGAGCAGTTCTTC. The V and J genes are TRBV7-9 and TRBJ2-1, with no clear D. The CDR3 totals 16 residues. V was shortened by 0 bases and J by 0 bases, with 9 bases between the two germline ends. CDR1 and CDR2 (germline): SEHNR, FQNEAQ (reference sequence).

This chain connects TRBV27 to TRBJ2-3; possible D gene TRBD2, 7 bases. The CDR3 is 19 amino acids. CDR1 is MNHEY and CDR2 is SMNVEV in the germline V gene (reference sequence). V shed 0 bases and J shed 2 bases, with 21 bases lying between them. For the CDR3, the DNA is TGTGCCAGCAGTTTATCAGGGGGAGGCGGGGGCCCTCCCACAGATACGCAGTATTTT. This sequence encodes CASSLSGGGGGPPTDTQYF.

V is TRBV3-1 and J is TRBJ2-7, with D perhaps assigned TRBD1 or TRBD2 (5 bases each). CDR1 and CDR2 from the germline V gene are LGHDT and YNNKEL (reference sequence). The germline V and J ends were trimmed by 0 bases and 2 bases, with 14 bases remaining between them. The CDR3 is made up of 16 amino acids. The CDR3 loop is CASSQDHMGPAYEQYF. Written as DNA, the CDR3 is TGTGCCAGCAGCCAAGATCATATGGGACCGGCCTACGAGCAGTACTTC.

The chain is built from TRBV5-1 and TRBJ2-4; no reliable D call. The CDR3 has 13 residues. The V end lost 4 bases, the J end lost 5 bases, and 10 bases lay between the germline ends. Germline V lookup: CDR1 SGHRS, CDR2 YFSETQ. The CDR3 reads CASSGNLENIQYF. The CDR3 coding sequence is TGCGCCAGCAGCGGGAACCTCGAAAACATTCAGTACTTC.

This clonotype appeared a few times. The rearrangement uses TRBV10-3 and TRBJ2-3, with D possibly matching TRBD2 (5 bases). The length of the CDR3 is 14 residues. V shed 8 bases and J shed 2 bases, with 14 bases lying between them. CDR1 and CDR2 from the germline V gene are ENHRY and SYGVKD. The chain's CDR3 is CAIRRELPTDTQYF. CDR3 coding DNA: TGTGCCATCCGCCGGGAACTCCCCACAGATACGCAGTATTTT.

The genes are TRBV5-1 and TRBJ2-1; D gene ambiguous. This CDR3 contains 14 residues. Germline values: CDR1 SGHRS, CDR2 YFSETQ. V lost 0 bases and J lost 4, with 8 bases in between. This chain's CDR3 is CASSLDGPYNEQFF. CDR3 DNA sequence: TGCGCCAGCAGCTTGGATGGCCCGTACAATGAGCAGTTCTTC. Full variable domain (missing parts from reference TRBV5-1 and TRBJ2-1): KAGVTQTPRYLIKTRGQQVTLSCSPISGHRSVSWYQQTPGQGLQFLFEYFSETQRNKGNFPGRFSGRQFSNSRSEMNVSTLELGDSALYLCASSLDGPYNEQFFGPGTRLTVL.

V usage is TRBV20-1 and J usage is TRBJ1-2, with TRBD1 as a possible D gene (6 bases). The CDR3 sequence is 17 residues long. The V end lost 2 bases, the J end lost 4 bases, and 23 bases lay between the germline ends. Germline loops: CDR1 DFQATT, CDR2 SNEGSKA (reference sequence). CDR3 nucleotide sequence: TGCAGTGCTAGAAAGCCCGACAGGAGCCTCACCTTCTATGGCTACACCTTC. Translation gives CSARKPDRSLTFYGYTF.

The chain joins TRBV5-1 to TRBJ2-4, with D possibly being TRBD1 or TRBD2 (5 bases each). The CDR3 is 14 amino acids. Germline CDR1 SGHRS, CDR2 YFSETQ. Trimming took off 4 bases at V and 8 bases at J, with 16 bases between the two ends. CDR3 nucleotides: TGCGCCAGCAGCACGGGACCGCCTTCGTACATTCAGTACTTC. Amino acids: CASSTGPPSYIQYF.

In its sample, this clonotype was seen a few times. This rearrangement joins TRBV4-1 to TRBJ2-1, with 9 positions matching TRBD2. Germline CDR1 MGHRA, CDR2 YSYEKL. This CDR3 region has 15 residues. The J segment lost 5 bases and the V segment lost 1 base, leaving 3 bases of the junction unmatched. Written as DNA, the CDR3 is TGCGCCAGCAGCCAAGGGGCGGGAGGGAACAATGAGCAGTTCTTC. As protein: CASSQGAGGNNEQFF.